This T cell receptor beta chain was recorded in a study of T cells in Graves' hyperthyroidism and ophthalmopathy (dated by TCRdb to about 2019). A note on the overall study: Peripheral blood was collected at initial diagnosis, before any treatment. To identify TCR V-J signatures that set the groups apart, the researchers used a discovery cohort of 90 to 100 patients, made up of under 45 with Graves' ophthalmopathy and about 60 with stable Graves' hyperthyroidism. Whether ophthalmopathy could be predicted prospectively was tested in an independent validation cohort made up of under 20 hyperthyroidism patients plus 17 patients who later progressed to ophthalmopathy. The approximately 98 discovery patients were randomly divided into training and test sets at a 7:3 ratio. In more than five Graves' hyperthyroidism patients, the study also compared T-cell repertoires from thyroid tissue with T-cell repertoires from blood. After sampling, hyperthyroidism patients received methimazole starting at 30 mg daily, and ophthalmopathy patients received high-dose intravenous methylprednisolone. The paper reports TCR Vbeta CDR3 sequencing of over 130 peripheral blood samples: some 41 ophthalmopathy, around 80 hyperthyroidism and 17 progressor patients. General conclusions and limits of the study: Sample size was not statistically predetermined, and investigators were not blinded to group allocation. Most expanded thyroid clonotypes (frequency above 0.001) were also detected in blood, a finding suggesting that blood repertoires may reflect thyroid immune responses. A 13 V-J signature model separated ophthalmopathy from stable hyperthyroidism, with approximately 87% sensitivity and about 81% specificity in cross-validation and 80%/75% in testing. In validation, the model predicted progression to ophthalmopathy with about 71% sensitivity and approximately 78% specificity, a median of 6.5 months before onset.

The TCR beta CDR3 regions were amplified from the RNA transcripts. A first-round RT-PCR of the TCR CDR3 used the HTBI primer set with the Qiagen OneStep RT-PCR kit. A second multiplex PCR round built the libraries, followed by size selection and purification. Sequencing of the libraries was done on an Illumina HiSeq2000 using paired-end 100 bp reads. The source study handled its data this way. SOAPnuke was used to process the raw data, removing reads that contained adapters or uncalled bases, had a mean Phred below 15, or lacked an exact match to the constant primer or identifier. High-quality paired reads were merged with COPE v1.2.5, and unique nucleotide sequences were defined as clonotypes. Clonotypes were aligned to IMGT TRBV, TRBD and TRBJ reference segments using MiTCR v1.1. The analysis was restricted to V-J combinations with a frequency above 0.0001, which together covered about 99% of the repertoires. The TCS score was defined as F50 (clonal expansion) divided by E x V (chaos), with BLOSUM62-based TCRdist calculated between CDR3 peptides within each V-J. Welch's t-statistics and random forest reduced around 550 V-J features to about 13, which were used in a naive Bayes classifier (R e1071). In-frame beta chains were kept once TCRdb had trimmed the public reads at Q25 with fastp and called clones with MiXCR. Rows are combined by CDR3 protein, so each entry shows the most common genes and DNA. TCRdb, not the original authors, processed these V and J calls. The sample table lists some 560,000 distinct CDR3 sequences, approximately 14% of them with a count of one. Of the sample, roughly 7.3% falls within the top ten clones.

About this clonotype: The clone's antigen remains unknown. No much larger clonotype is one base removed from it; base qualities were not supplied.

Stable Graves' hyperthyroidism was defined as the absence of progression to ophthalmopathy over 18 months of follow-up. Hyperthyroidism patients were newly diagnosed, with disease duration under 2 months, and aged 18 to 65 years. Exclusion was applied to patients with uncontrolled infections, other autoimmune diseases, pregnancy or lactation. Diagnoses were based on clinical symptoms, serum thyroxine and TRAb, thyroid ultrasound and orbital computed tomography. PBMCs were isolated from 7.5 to 10 ml of fresh peripheral blood by Ficoll-Paque density gradient centrifugation. Total RNA was extracted with Trizol reagent, and quality was checked on an Agilent 2100 Bioanalyzer. The V and J ends are trimmed by 2 bases and 0 bases, leaving 9 bases between them. Taken from cysteine to phenylalanine, the CDR3 has 15 residues. Only the CDR3 DNA stays, 45 bases, in frame from base 1. The germline V gene (reference sequence) sets CDR1 to SGHKS and CDR2 to YYEKEE.

This sequence uses TRBV5-5 and TRBJ2-1; the D gene assignment is ambiguous. The sample taken for sequencing was blood. This TCR was sampled from a young woman with Graves' hyperthyroidism. The encoded CDR3 is CASSFDTSSYNEQFF. The sequence in DNA is TGTGCCAGCAGCTTCGACACAAGCTCCTACAATGAGCAGTTCTTC. Outside the CDR3, residues come from the reference TRBV5-5 and TRBJ2-1 proteins, so the full variable domain is: DAGVTQSPTHLIKTRGQQVTLRCSPISGHKSVSWYQQVLGQGPQFIFQYYEKEERGRGNFPDRFSARQFPNYSSELNVNALLLGDSALYLCASSFDTSSYNEQFFGPGTRLTVL.